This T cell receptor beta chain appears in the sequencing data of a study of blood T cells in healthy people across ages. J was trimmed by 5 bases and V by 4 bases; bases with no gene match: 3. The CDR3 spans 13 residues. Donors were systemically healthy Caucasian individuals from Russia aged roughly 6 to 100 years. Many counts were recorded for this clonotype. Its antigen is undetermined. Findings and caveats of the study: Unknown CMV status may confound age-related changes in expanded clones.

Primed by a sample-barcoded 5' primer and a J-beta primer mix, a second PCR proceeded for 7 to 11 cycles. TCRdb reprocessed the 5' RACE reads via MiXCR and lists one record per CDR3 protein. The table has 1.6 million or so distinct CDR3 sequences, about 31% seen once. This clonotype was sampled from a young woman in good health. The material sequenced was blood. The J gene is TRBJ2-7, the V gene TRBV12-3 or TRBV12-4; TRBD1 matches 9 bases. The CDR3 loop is CASSWDRVNEQYF. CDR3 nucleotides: TGTGCCAGCAGTTGGGACAGGGTTAACGAGCAGTACTTC.